Detailed here is one TCR beta chain. This receptor's antigen is unknown. No base quality values were provided; no much bigger clone lies one nucleotide off. Library method: the immunoSEQ multiplex PCR assay. For the multiplex PCR, a mixture combining 60 forward primers for TCR Vbeta segments and 13 reverse primers for TCR Jbeta segments was used. The CDR3 region of rearranged TCR beta genes was amplified from genomic DNA by a multiplex PCR assay. Amplified TCR beta libraries were sequenced as 87-base-pair reads on the Illumina HiSeq System. The published analysis was carried out like this. A later analysis tallied some 79 million unique TCR beta chains across the 550 to 850 repertoires, and around 9.9 million of those chains were shared by two or more donors. Raw reads were error-corrected and collapsed into unique sequences with a nearest-neighbor algorithm that merged closely related sequences to remove PCR and sequencing errors. V, D and J gene segments were assigned by aligning CDR3 sequences to IMGT reference sequences. For a sequence to be retained, a match of at least six nucleotides to both a V gene segment and a J gene segment was required. Rearrangements were classified as productive when the CDR3 lacked stop codons and remained in frame with V and J, and all other rearrangements were classified as non-productive. CDR3 was defined according to IMGT convention as the region running from the second conserved V-encoded cysteine to the conserved J-encoded phenylalanine. The earlier analysis of about 640 of the donors excluded any sequence lacking an unambiguous match to a single V gene segment. An earlier analysis of around 600 of the donors classified V segments as functional when productive rearrangements were above 56.7% and as segregating when the standard deviation between donors was above 5%. A statistical classification framework was built for diagnosing cytomegalovirus status from the catalog of TCR beta chain sequences. V and J gene assignment, in a later analysis, came from comparing TCR nucleotide sequences with IMGT/GENE-DB human TR gene sequences. Using the TCRdist pipeline, a later analysis assigned CDR3 sequences along with most-parsimonious VDJ recombination scenarios. In a later analysis, every TCR beta chain was defined by the combination of its CDR3 amino acid sequence and its V-gene family, and reads without a unique V-gene family were dropped. To address suspected cross-contamination and a sequencing artifact, a later analysis removed 450 to 700 highly shared, low-generation-probability nucleotide sequences. A later analysis calculated a clonal expansion index for each public chain from normalized within-repertoire ranks of inferred template counts. A later analysis computed generation probabilities with a VDJ recombination model fitted to out-of-frame rearrangements, and checked the results against IGoR. In a later analysis, hypergeometric tests were used to score TCR-TCR, TCR-HLA and TCR-CMV co-occurrence, with a repertoire-size bias correction applied to TCR pairs. To estimate false discovery rates, a later analysis permuted the HLA or CMV assignments 20 times. A later analysis grouped co-occurring TCRs with DBSCAN, adding TCRdist sequence similarity when clustering within HLA-allele-positive subsets. For co-occurrence clustering, repertoires with fewer than 30,000 or more than 120,000 public chains were excluded, along with four to six repertoires with anomalous nucleotide sharing. In TCRdb, the immuneACCESS table is reduced to in-frame sequences with V and J assigned. These tables do not hold every clone; where another copy was compared, an unresolved V gene accounts for under half, and the others remain unexplained. V and J calls and clone size are copied from that table; D and trimming were computed from the DNA. The sample table contains some 96,000 clones; only one count was recorded for about 80% of them. The ten most abundant clones make up 1.5% to 2% of the sample.

The entry originates in a study of cytomegalovirus exposure and HLA in healthy donors (dated by TCRdb to 2016 to 2017). About the full investigation: An earlier analysis of under 600 of the donors reported 276 Gb of sequence data and about 100 million unique TCR beta sequences from 150 million to 200 million T cells. An early release that covered roughly 600 HLA-typed donors contained approximately 300 gigabases of sequencing data and 75 million to 100 million unique TCR sequences. The genetic ancestry cluster associated with self-reported Caucasian donors included over 65% of the approximately 430 genotyped donors. The aim of the study was to test whether cataloging public T cell receptors could identify signatures of past pathogen exposure. The T cell repertoires of 700 or so subjects were profiled by immunosequencing and related to cytomegalovirus serostatus. Along with the approximately 700-subject first cohort, a separate validation cohort of 120 different subjects was used. To predict cytomegalovirus infection status, the study brought together high-throughput TCR immunosequencing, statistical association of individual TCRs with disease status, and machine learning. A later analysis re-examined previously published TCR beta repertoires from roughly 720 donors and added high-resolution HLA genotyping to investigate patterns of TCR occurrence. In the later analysis, no new phenotypic data were used to find candidate immune exposures; instead, reliance was placed on TCR beta sequences and their occurrence across donors. An earlier analysis of some 500 of the donors used high-throughput TCR beta sequencing to judge whether each TCR beta V gene segment behaved as functional or pseudogenic. Alongside the repertoire data, information on donor age, sex, ethnicity and CMV serostatus was compiled. Genome-wide SNP genotypes for about 55% of the 666 donors were used in a later genetic analysis, which treated that subset as a discovery cohort. Every repertoire in the discovery cohort had been generated on one and the same sequencing platform. Both class I and class II loci were covered by HLA typing, at four-digit resolution. The number of typed donors differed by locus: roughly 629-630 for A, B, C, DRB1 and DQB1; some 540 for DQA1; 606 for DPA1; and some 450 for DPB1. Roughly 5 DR-DQ haplotypes were handled as single units for association and clustering because linkage in the cohort was strong. Among 350 to 400 genotyped donors of the cohort, an average of around 240,000 unique TCR beta nucleotide sequences were sequenced per donor, roughly 18% of them non-productive. The paper as a whole reports these results and caveats: According to a later analysis, most CMV-associated TCR beta chains appeared to be HLA-restricted, and the HLA associations seemed to be driven largely by CMV exposure. HLA typing was unavailable for some donors at each locus, so association tests used only the typed subset. This cohort had only TCR beta chains sequenced, and the lack of alpha or paired-chain data limited which features could be detected. The sequencing pipeline was judged likely to have produced a cluster of highly shared sequence variants as a technical artifact. Across donors, most TCR sequences were observed very rarely, whereas some public TCRs were present in many individuals. Presence/absence analyses assumed roughly uniform sequencing depth across donors, an assumption that may not hold. Specific HLA alleles were associated with some 15,000 TCR beta sequences at a false discovery rate of 0.05 in a later analysis. In an earlier analysis of more than 450 of the donors, most TCR beta V segments were observed in productive rearrangements about 87% or about 30% of the time, broadly matching IMGT annotations. According to a later analysis, TCR association rates differed among HLA loci, with DRB1 alleles showing the most associated TCRs and HLA-C alleles showing the fewest. The earlier analysis of approximately 590 of the donors excluded 15 to 20 rarely observed V segments, including chromosome 9 orphons, because counts were too low. A later analysis found that HLA-associated TCR beta chains were more clonally expanded and had lower generation probabilities than equally common non-associated chains. When HLA alleles, especially DR and DQ, strongly co-occurred, attributing TCR associations to individual alleles was difficult. The classifier was reported to diagnose cytomegalovirus status with high specificity and sensitivity in both the original and validation cohorts. A total of roughly 160 TCR beta chains were listed by the study as associated with cytomegalovirus. According to the authors, the approach could potentially be generalized to other disease states and immunological phenotypes. An association between a missense DCLRE1C variant and V-gene and J-gene trimming of TCR beta chains was found in a later genetic analysis and replicated in an independent cohort. A few of the identified cytomegalovirus-associated TCR beta chains were confirmed in vitro to be specific for cytomegalovirus antigens. CMV serostatus was the only immune exposure information available for the cohort. Correlated functional status among segregating V segments might be attributable to linkage disequilibrium, but an unknown experimental factor could not be ruled out. Several of the top co-occurrence clusters appeared to be linked to parvovirus B19, influenza, CMV and Epstein-Barr virus, according to a later analysis. Because the 87-base-pair reads could not distinguish some IMGT-functional V segments, including TRBV6-2 and TRBV6-3, those segments were excluded. A later genetic analysis reported fewer N-insertions in productive TCRs among donors in an Asian-associated ancestry cluster than the roughly 700-donor mean. A further reported finding was that TCR beta sequences accurately predicted the HLA-A and HLA-B alleles for most subjects in the first cohort.

The cohort comprised hundreds of healthy bone marrow donors. All cohort members were sampled while nominally healthy, although unrecorded immune exposures were likely present. The donor tested CMV seronegative and was one of the 352 seronegative cohort members. A peripheral blood sample was provided by each donor, and peripheral blood mononuclear cells were used for TCR beta sequencing. Genomic DNA extraction from the blood cell samples was performed with the Qiagen DNeasy Blood Extraction Kit. The germline V gene supplies CDR1 SGHDT and CDR2 YYEEEE. Trimming leaves V shorter by 3 bases and J shorter by 2 bases, with the junction holding 5 bases beyond the gene matches. From the cysteine up to the phenylalanine, the CDR3 has a length of 16 residues. Solely the CDR3 DNA is kept, with 48 bases framed from the first base.

The TCR originated in a man between 40 and 49 years old in good health and CMV-seronegative. The sample consisted of PBMCs. This sequence uses TRBV5-6 and TRBJ2-2; 9 bases in the junction line up with TRBD2. The CDR3 loop reads CASSSTSGINTGELFF. The nucleotide sequence is given as TGTGCCAGCAGCTCGACTAGCGGCATCAACACCGGGGAGCTGTTTTTT.